Shown below are 21 T cell receptor beta chains from a single sample sequenced in a study of identifying expanded T cells in peripheral blood. Profiled with immunoSEQ multiplex PCR; TCRdb holds only in-frame clones, not every one. In the table there are about 54,000 clones, around 90% of which are singletons. Sequencing input: blood. The receptors were gathered from a person between 18 and 75 years old in good health.

The chain uses TRBV7-2 and TRBJ2-7; TRBD1 or TRBD2 may be the D gene (5 bases each). Trimming shortened V by 6 bases and J by 3 bases, and 12 bases separated the two germline ends. Germline V gene data show CDR1 as SGHTA and CDR2 as FQGNSA. The CDR3 runs to 13 residues. CDR3 in amino acids: CASRKGGGYEQYF. DNA of the CDR3: TGTGCCAGCAGAAAGGGTGGGGGCTACGAGCAGTACTTC.

The V and J genes are TRBV5-1 and TRBJ1-1; D call uncertain. CDR3 size: 13 residues. The V gene's germline CDR1 is SGHRS and CDR2 YFSETQ. Trimming stripped 0 bases from V and 7 bases from J, with 10 bases between. CDR3 sequence (DNA): TGCGCCAGCAGCTTGGTGCGGGGTAGTGAAGCTTTCTTT. Its translation: CASSLVRGSEAFF.

The table lists this clone with a few counts. V is TRBV7-2 and J is TRBJ1-6, with TRBD1 identical over 8 bases. Germline V lookup: CDR1 SGHTA, CDR2 FQGNSA. The ends lost 5 bases at V and 14 bases at J; junction bases unmatched: 23. The CDR3 totals 18 residues. CDR3 coding DNA: TGTGCCAGCAGCCCAGTCCCCGGGACAGGAGTGGCCCTTTCCACCCTCCACTTT. As protein: CASSPVPGTGVALSTLHF.

This chain links TRBV5-1 with TRBJ2-7; 12 nucleotides line up with TRBD2. CDR3 length: 15 residues. V dropped 5 bases and J dropped 6; count of bases not matched to a gene: 9. Germline CDR1 SGHRS, CDR2 YFSETQ. CDR3 amino acids: CASSRTSGVRLEQYF. CDR3 sequence (DNA): TGCGCCAGCAGTCGGACTAGCGGGGTGCGACTCGAGCAGTACTTC.

The rearrangement links TRBV6-5 to TRBJ1-1, with D maybe TRBD1 (6 bases). This CDR3 spans 13 amino acids. Germline V lookup: CDR1 MNHEY, CDR2 SVGAGI. V was clipped by 6 bases and J by 2 bases, with 10 bases between them. CDR3 amino acids: CASRRTDNTEAFF. DNA for the CDR3: TGTGCCAGCAGGAGGACAGATAACACTGAAGCTTTCTTT.

V usage is TRBV5-1 and J usage is TRBJ1-1, with 7 nucleotides matching TRBD1. Germline CDR1 and CDR2: SGHRS and YFSETQ. CDR3 length: 14 residues. Trimming took 4 bases from V and 1 from J; bases not matched to a gene: 4. The CDR3 DNA is TGCGCCAGCAGCCCCCGGACAGGGAACACTGAAGCTTTCTTT. Its translation: CASSPRTGNTEAFF.

The count of this clone is one. V gene TRBV5-1 combines with J gene TRBJ2-1; 7 bases agree with TRBD2. The CDR3 has 16 amino acids. The V gene end was trimmed by 3 bases and the J gene end by 7 bases; junction bases not matched to a gene: 13. CDR1 SGHRS and CDR2 YFSETQ come from the germline V gene. In DNA, the CDR3 is TGCGCCAGCAGCTGGACTGCGGGAGCCGGAGCGAATGAGCAGTTCTTC. Translation gives CASSWTAGAGANEQFF.

The chain is built from TRBV5-1 and TRBJ2-1; D is unclear. Germline V gene data show CDR1 as SGHRS and CDR2 as YFSETQ. This CDR3 has 13 residues. V lost 0 bases and J lost 7, with 8 bases in between. The CDR3 loop reads CASSLGVDNEQFF. CDR3 sequence (DNA): TGCGCCAGCAGCTTGGGAGTGGATAATGAGCAGTTCTTC.

This CDR3 is CASSEHRTGELFF. DNA of the CDR3: TGTGCCAGCAGCGAGCACAGAACCGGGGAGCTGTTTTTT. The chain has TRBV9 and TRBJ2-2, with D hard to call. The CDR3 length is 13 residues. Trimming took 3 bases from V and 5 from J, leaving 8 bases between them. Germline CDR1 and CDR2: SGDLS and YYNGEE.

This clone was found once. The J gene is TRBJ2-7, the V gene TRBV2, with TRBD1 matching 7 bases. The V gene's germline CDR1 is SNHLY and CDR2 FYNNEI. This CDR3 comprises 15 residues. Trimming at V came to 8 bases and at J to 3 bases, leaving 13 bases not matched to a gene. The CDR3 nucleotides read TGTGCCAGCCTTGGCCCGGGCAGGGGGATCTACGAGCAGTACTTC. This translates into CASLGPGRGIYEQYF.

This clone was observed a single time. The chain recombines TRBV7-3 with TRBJ2-1; 8 bases line up with TRBD1. The CDR3 extends over 13 amino acids. The germline V gene has CDR1 SGHTA and CDR2 FQGTGA. The V and J ends lost 6 bases and 5 bases, in that order; junction bases with no gene match: 3. CDR3 protein: CASSRQGNNEQFF. In nucleotides, the CDR3 is TGTGCCAGCAGTAGACAGGGGAACAATGAGCAGTTCTTC.

The rearrangement joins TRBV5-8 to TRBJ1-6; TRBD1 agrees at 8 bases. The V gene end was trimmed by 1 base and the J gene end by 10 bases; junction bases not matched to a gene: 10. From germline, CDR1 is SGHTS and CDR2 YDEGEE. The CDR3 runs to 16 residues. The DNA of the CDR3 is TGTGCCAGCAGCTTGCGTAGAGCAGGGGGCGGATCACCCCTCCACTTT. Translated: CASSLRRAGGGSPLHF. Full variable domain (rest looked up from reference TRBV5-8 and TRBJ1-6): EAGVTQSPTHLIKTRGQQATLRCSPISGHTSVYWYQQALGLGLQFLLWYDEGEERNRGNFPPRFSGRQFPNYSSELNVNALELEDSALYLCASSLRRAGGGSPLHFGNGTRLTVT.

The chain employs TRBV6-5 and TRBJ2-7, with TRBD2 matching over 10 bases. CDR1 is MNHEY, CDR2 SVGAGI, per germline. With V trimmed by 10 bases and J by 6 bases, 9 bases remained unmatched. The CDR3 has 13 residues. For the CDR3, the DNA is TGTGCCACGGCCGCTAGCGGGAGTGGCGAGCAGTACTTC. Its protein is CATAASGSGEQYF.

Points on this clone: One junction end disagrees with the germline gene, perhaps due to a read error. The V call is TRBV7-2, the J call TRBJ2-2; TRBD2 matches at 11 bases. Germline V lookup: CDR1 SGHTA, CDR2 FQGNSA. The CDR3 consists of 15 residues. Written as DNA, the CDR3 is TGTGCCAGCAGCCTAGCGGGGGGATACACCGGGGAGCTGTTTTTT. This gives the protein CASSLAGGYTGELFF.

The chain is built from TRBV7-2 and TRBJ2-5, with 11 positions matching TRBD2. This CDR3 spans 16 amino acids. V lost 3 bases and J lost 3; bases outside the gene matches: 6. Germline CDR1 is SGHTA and CDR2 is FQGNSA. The DNA for the CDR3 is TGTGCCAGCAGCTTCAGACTAGCGGGACAGAAAGAGACCCAGTACTTC. Protein product: CASSFRLAGQKETQYF.

This chain uses TRBV29-1 with TRBJ1-4; D gene ambiguous. Germline V gene data show CDR1 as SQVTM and CDR2 as ANQGSEA. The CDR3 is made up of 11 amino acids. Trimming cost V 4 bases and J 10 bases, with 10 bases left between them. The CDR3 bases are TGCAGCGTTGGGTCCGCAGGAAAACTGTTTTTT. This translates into CSVGSAGKLFF.

This chain joins TRBV18 and TRBJ2-3; D perhaps matches TRBD1 (6 bases). CDR1 is KGHSH and CDR2 is LQKENI in the germline V gene. V gave up 2 bases and J gave up 6 bases, with 9 bases separating them. This CDR3 is 13 amino acids long. CDR3 coding DNA: TGTGCCAGCTCACCATCAGGGGTTGATACGCAGTATTTT. Protein product: CASSPSGVDTQYF. The full variable domain, completed using reference TRBV18 and TRBJ2-3, is NAGVMQNPRHLVRRRGQEARLRCSPMKGHSHVYWYRQLPEEGLKFMVYLQKENIIDESGMPKERFSAEFPKEGPSILRIQQVVRGDSAAYFCASSPSGVDTQYFGPGTRLTVL.

The rearrangement links TRBV2 to TRBJ1-3; D unresolved. CDR3 length: 14 amino acids. V gave up 4 bases and J gave up 2 bases, with 9 bases separating them. Per the germline V gene, CDR1 is SNHLY and CDR2 is FYNNEI. The DNA of the CDR3 is TGTGCCAGCAGTGCGACTCTCGCTGGAAACACCATATATTTT. Its protein product is CASSATLAGNTIYF.

The rearrangement uses TRBV7-9 and TRBJ2-1, with 7 positions matching TRBD2. Germline V gene data show CDR1 as SEHNR and CDR2 as FQNEAQ (reference sequence). The length of the CDR3 is 15 residues. Trimming at V came to 0 bases and at J to 10 bases, leaving 9 bases not matched to a gene. In DNA form, the CDR3 reads TGTGCCAGCAGCTTAGCTGGGAGGGCCGGACCCGAGCAGTTCTTC. Translating gives CASSLAGRAGPEQFF.

The rearrangement uses TRBV20-1 and TRBJ2-3; D gene uncertain. The V gene's germline CDR1 is DFQATT and CDR2 SNEGSKA (reference sequence). V gave up 4 bases and J gave up 2 bases, with 4 bases separating them. The CDR3 is made up of 11 amino acids. The CDR3 sequence is CSATFTDTQYF. The DNA of the CDR3 is TGCAGTGCTACCTTCACAGATACGCAGTATTTT.

This chain links TRBV10-3 with TRBJ2-2; D gene ambiguous. Germline V gives CDR1 ENHRY, CDR2 SYGVKD. Trimming removed 6 bases at V and 0 bases at J, with 5 bases between. The CDR3 consists of 13 residues. Written as DNA, the CDR3 is TGTGCCATCAGGCAGGCGAACACCGGGGAGCTGTTTTTT. It codes for CAIRQANTGELFF.